Below are 22 T cell receptor beta chains sequenced from a single sample in a study of PD-L1 blockade in urothelial cancer (dated by TCRdb to about 2017). The library was made by the immunoSEQ multiplex PCR assay. Drawn from immuneACCESS, this table holds only the in-frame rearrangements with V and J called that TCRdb kept. Clones are partly lost; checked studies trace under half to an unresolved V gene and leave the rest unexplained. Recorded for this sample are about 32,000 clones; approximately 87% of them occurred a single time. The ten largest clones capture approximately 4% of the sample. The specimen comprised PBMCs, sampled around atezolizumab (anti-PD-L1) treatment. The receptors stem from a man between 45 and 60 years old with urothelial cancer.

The chain carries TRBV19 and TRBJ1-1; TRBD1 is a possible D gene (6 bases). Trimming stripped 7 bases from V and 0 bases from J, with 9 bases between. This CDR3 is built from 13 residues. Germline V CDR1 and CDR2: LNHDA, SQIVND (reference sequence). The CDR3, as DNA: TGTGCCAGTACCGACAGGCTGAACACTGAAGCTTTCTTT. Protein product: CASTDRLNTEAFF.

This chain joins TRBV6-1 and TRBJ2-3; tentative D call: TRBD2 (6 bases). Trimming pared 4 bases from V and 7 bases from J, leaving 24 bases between. Germline lookup yields CDR1 MNHNS and CDR2 SASEGT. The CDR3 spans 17 residues. The CDR3 loop reads CASSGESGETSRYTQYF. CDR3 in DNA: TGTGCCAGCAGTGGAGAGAGTGGAGAAACTAGCCGATATACGCAGTATTTT.

V is TRBV2 and J is TRBJ2-7, with a weak D call TRBD2 (7 bases). V was pared by 4 bases and J by 2 bases, with 12 bases between. The germline V gene encodes CDR1 SNHLY and CDR2 FYNNEI. The CDR3 is 14 residues long. The CDR3 here is CASSGRGGTYEQYF. DNA of the CDR3: TGTGCCAGCAGTGGGAGGGGGGGGACCTACGAGCAGTACTTC.

V usage is TRBV5-4 and J usage is TRBJ2-1; possibly TRBD2 for D (5 bases). CDR3 size: 16 residues. The germline V gene encodes CDR1 SGHNT and CDR2 YYREEE (reference sequence). The V gene lost 2 bases and the J gene lost 0 bases, with 12 bases spanning the gap. The CDR3, as DNA: TGTGCCAGCAGCTTAGGAGGCAGGAGCTCCTACAATGAGCAGTTCTTC. Translated: CASSLGGRSSYNEQFF.

This clone is judged medium-sized. In DNA, the CDR3 is TGTGCCAGCAGCTTGCGGTCCTCCTACGAGCAGTACTTC. Its protein product is CASSLRSSYEQYF. The rearrangement uses TRBV5-5 and TRBJ2-7; D is unresolved. The V and J ends lost 1 base and 0 bases respectively, with 5 bases between them. The CDR3 spans 13 residues. CDR1 is SGHKS and CDR2 is YYEKEE in the germline V gene (reference sequence).

The rearrangement uses TRBV9 and TRBJ1-5; no clear D. The ends were cut back, 4 bases at V and 3 bases at J, with 14 bases in the middle. CDR3 length: 15 amino acids. Germline V CDR1 and CDR2: SGDLS, YYNGEE. CDR3 protein: CASSPGGSFNQPQHF. The CDR3 region has the DNA TGTGCCAGCAGCCCCGGAGGGTCCTTCAATCAGCCCCAGCATTTT.

The rearrangement uses TRBV11-2 and TRBJ1-2; D remains ambiguous. CDR3 length: 16 residues. Trimming took off 3 bases at V and 4 bases at J, with 18 bases between the two ends. Germline lookup yields CDR1 SGHAT and CDR2 FQNNGV. The DNA for the CDR3 is TGTGCCAGCAGCTTTAATCCCACCGGCAGGATCTATGGCTACACCTTC. Its translation: CASSFNPTGRIYGYTF.

The CDR3 region is CASSLNTGGSGANVLTF. In DNA, the CDR3 is TGTGCCAGCAGCTTAAACACAGGGGGCTCTGGGGCCAACGTCCTGACTTTC. The chain uses TRBV11-2 and TRBJ2-6; the match to TRBD1 covers 8 bases. The CDR3 covers 17 residues. CDR1 is SGHAT and CDR2 is FQNNGV in the germline V gene. The trim removed 2 bases at V and 0 bases at J, leaving 3 bases unmatched.

V and J are TRBV5-4 and TRBJ2-7; 9 bases fit TRBD2. This CDR3 contains 14 residues. CDR1 is SGHNT and CDR2 is YYREEE in the germline V gene (reference sequence). After removal of 4 bases from V and 4 bases from J, the junction contained 6 bases not matched to a gene. This CDR3 reads CASSPSAGGYEQYF. In DNA form, the CDR3 reads TGTGCCAGCAGCCCCTCAGCGGGAGGTTACGAGCAGTACTTC.

V usage is TRBV27 and J usage is TRBJ2-7, with a tentative D call TRBD2 (6 bases). V lost 2 bases to trimming and J lost 3 bases, with 17 bases between them. This CDR3 has 16 amino acids. CDR1 and CDR2 (germline): MNHEY, SMNVEV (reference sequence). The CDR3 sequence is CASSLRAGGALYEQYF. CDR3 nucleotides: TGTGCCAGCAGTTTAAGGGCTGGCGGGGCCCTCTACGAGCAGTACTTC.

This chain connects TRBV7-9 to TRBJ1-1; TRBD1 might be the D (6 bases). Germline lookup yields CDR1 SEHNR and CDR2 FQNEAQ (reference sequence). The ends were cut back, 4 bases at V and 1 base at J, with 10 bases in the middle. The CDR3 runs to 14 residues. CDR3 region: CASSSPGQNTEAFF. The DNA for the CDR3 is TGTGCCAGCAGCTCTCCGGGACAGAACACTGAAGCTTTCTTT.

This clone was counted a single time. This sequence joins TRBV4-1 and TRBJ1-4, with a possible D match to TRBD1 (5 bases). Germline-derived CDR1 and CDR2 are MGHRA and YSYEKL. The CDR3 has 12 amino acids. The V and J ends lost 2 bases and 14 bases respectively, with 12 bases between them. CDR3 bases: TGCGCCAGCAGCCAACCTTTTGGGGGGCTGTTTTTT. Protein product: CASSQPFGGLFF.

This chain links TRBV7-9 with TRBJ2-2, with D perhaps TRBD1 (6 bases). V was clipped by 5 bases and J by 4 bases, with 17 bases between them. Germline CDR1 reads SEHNR; CDR2 reads FQNEAQ (reference sequence). The CDR3 has 16 residues. The CDR3 DNA reads as TGTGCCAGCAGCCCCCCACAGGGTTTGAGCACCGGGGAGCTGTTTTTT. Its protein is CASSPPQGLSTGELFF.

The chain employs TRBV7-8 and TRBJ1-5; D gene uncertain. V lost 4 bases and J lost 5, with 12 bases in between. The CDR3 extends over 14 amino acids. Germline loops: CDR1 SGHVS, CDR2 FQNEAQ. CDR3 DNA sequence: TGTGCCAGCAGCTCAGGCGTCGGGGATCAGCCCCAGCATTTT. It specifies CASSSGVGDQPQHF.

This clone has a single count. The chain links TRBV2 to TRBJ2-3; 9 bases map to TRBD2. Unmatched junction bases numbered 7, after V lost 1 base and J lost 2 bases. This CDR3 comprises 17 residues. CDR1 is SNHLY, CDR2 FYNNEI, per germline. The CDR3 bases are TGTGCCAGCAGTGAAGTGGGACTAGCCTTACCCACAGATACGCAGTATTTT. It yields the protein CASSEVGLALPTDTQYF.

The sample holds one count of this clone. The chain has TRBV30 and TRBJ1-1, with 7 nucleotides matching TRBD1. Germline V gives CDR1 GTSNPN, CDR2 SVGIG (reference sequence). Germline trimming cut 0 bases from V and 3 bases from J; bases unmatched to any gene: 1. The CDR3 spans 13 residues. DNA of the CDR3: TGTGCCTGGAGTGTACAGGGGTACACTGAAGCTTTCTTT. It is translated as CAWSVQGYTEAFF.

The chain joins TRBV5-4 to TRBJ2-3; the match to TRBD2 covers 11 bases. CDR1 is SGHNT, CDR2 YYREEE, per germline (reference sequence). V gave up 0 bases and J gave up 4 bases; unmatched junction bases: 1. The CDR3 length is 15 residues. The CDR3 here is CASSLELAGADTQYF. CDR3 DNA sequence: TGTGCCAGCAGCTTGGAACTAGCGGGAGCAGATACGCAGTATTTT.

This clone was seen only a few times. The rearrangement links TRBV19 to TRBJ1-2, with TRBD1 matching over 8 bases. In germline, CDR1 is LNHDA, CDR2 SQIVND (reference sequence). The CDR3 is 14 residues long. With V trimmed by 7 bases and J by 5 bases, 9 bases remained unmatched. CDR3 nucleotide sequence: TGTGCCAGTAATCCTGGGAGACAGGGGTATGGCTACACCTTC. Translating gives CASNPGRQGYGYTF.

The V and J genes are TRBV2 and TRBJ2-1; 10 bases fit TRBD2. V dropped 6 bases and J dropped 4; count of bases not matched to a gene: 6. Germline CDR1 is SNHLY and CDR2 is FYNNEI. This CDR3 is 15 amino acids long. The CDR3 spells CASSLLAGRYNEQFF. For the CDR3, the DNA is TGTGCCAGCAGCCTACTAGCGGGGCGTTACAATGAGCAGTTCTTC.

This chain joins TRBV7-9 and TRBJ1-3; tentative D call: TRBD1 (5 bases). The germline V gene has CDR1 SEHNR and CDR2 FQNEAQ (reference sequence). The CDR3 has 16 residues. V was trimmed by 5 bases and J by 0 bases, leaving 14 bases between them. The chain's CDR3 is CASSPAGGVSGNTIYF. The CDR3 DNA reads TGTGCCAGCAGCCCCGCGGGGGGGGTCTCTGGAAACACCATATATTTT.

V and J are TRBV10-3 and TRBJ2-1, with TRBD1 matching 10 bases. Trimming removed 5 bases from V and 2 bases from J; junction bases left unmatched: 6. The CDR3 contains 16 residues. Germline loops: CDR1 ENHRY, CDR2 SYGVKD. CDR3 residues: CAISQGQGIAYNEQFF. The DNA for the CDR3 is TGTGCCATCAGTCAGGGACAGGGGATCGCCTACAATGAGCAGTTCTTC.

The CDR3 sequence is CASSYSDRVNTIYF. The CDR3 DNA reads as TGTGCCAGCAGTTACTCGGACAGGGTAAACACCATATATTTT. The chain uses TRBV6-6 and TRBJ1-3; TRBD1 agrees at 8 bases. The trim removed 0 bases at V and 6 bases at J, leaving 1 base unmatched. The CDR3 has 14 residues. Looked up from germline, CDR1 is MNHNY and CDR2 is SVGAGI (reference sequence).